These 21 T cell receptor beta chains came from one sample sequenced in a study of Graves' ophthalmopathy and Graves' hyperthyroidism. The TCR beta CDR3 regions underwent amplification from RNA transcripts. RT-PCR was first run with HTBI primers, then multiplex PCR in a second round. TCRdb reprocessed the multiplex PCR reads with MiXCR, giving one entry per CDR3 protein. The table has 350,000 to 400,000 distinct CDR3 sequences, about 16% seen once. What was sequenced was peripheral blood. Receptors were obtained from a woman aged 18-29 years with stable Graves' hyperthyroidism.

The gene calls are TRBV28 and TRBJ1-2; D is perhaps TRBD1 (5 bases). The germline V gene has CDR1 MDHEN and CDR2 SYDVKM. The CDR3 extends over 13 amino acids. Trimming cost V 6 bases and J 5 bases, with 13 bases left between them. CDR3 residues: CASRDPGIYGYTF. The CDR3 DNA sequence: TGTGCCAGCAGGGACCCAGGGATTTATGGCTACACCTTC.

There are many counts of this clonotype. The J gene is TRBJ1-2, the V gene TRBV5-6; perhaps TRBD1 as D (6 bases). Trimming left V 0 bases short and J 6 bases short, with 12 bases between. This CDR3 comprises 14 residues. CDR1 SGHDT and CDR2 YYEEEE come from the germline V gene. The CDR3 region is CASSLAGARNGYTF. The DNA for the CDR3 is TGTGCCAGCAGCTTGGCGGGGGCGCGGAATGGCTACACCTTC.

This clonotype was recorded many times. The CDR3 here is CASSINNYEQYF. CDR3 DNA sequence: TGTGCCAGTAGTATTAACAACTACGAGCAGTACTTC. This sequence joins TRBV19 and TRBJ2-7; D remains unclear. The germline V and J ends were trimmed by 3 bases and 3 bases, with 6 bases remaining between them. Germline values: CDR1 LNHDA, CDR2 SQIVND (reference sequence). CDR3 size: 12 residues.

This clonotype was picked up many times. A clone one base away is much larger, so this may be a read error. CDR3 loop: CASSPRETQYF. The CDR3 DNA is TGTGCCAGCAGCCCCCGAGAGACCCAGTACTTC. This chain connects TRBV12-3 or TRBV12-4 to TRBJ2-5; D is undetermined. The CDR3 is 11 residues long. V lost 6 bases and J 4 bases, leaving 6 bases between the germline ends.

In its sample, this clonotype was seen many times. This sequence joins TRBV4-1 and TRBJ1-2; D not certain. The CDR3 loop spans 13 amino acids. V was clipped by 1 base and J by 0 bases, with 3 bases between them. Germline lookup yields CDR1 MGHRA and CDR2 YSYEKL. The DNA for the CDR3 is TGCGCCAGCAGCCAAGTAACTAACTATGGCTACACCTTC. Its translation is CASSQVTNYGYTF.

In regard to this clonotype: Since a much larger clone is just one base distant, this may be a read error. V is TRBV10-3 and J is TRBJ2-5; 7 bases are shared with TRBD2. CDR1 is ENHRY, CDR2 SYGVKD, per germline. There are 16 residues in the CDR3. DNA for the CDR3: TGTGCCATCAGTGAGTTGGGGCGGGGGAACCAAGAGAGCCAGTACTTC. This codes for CAISELGRGNQESQYF.

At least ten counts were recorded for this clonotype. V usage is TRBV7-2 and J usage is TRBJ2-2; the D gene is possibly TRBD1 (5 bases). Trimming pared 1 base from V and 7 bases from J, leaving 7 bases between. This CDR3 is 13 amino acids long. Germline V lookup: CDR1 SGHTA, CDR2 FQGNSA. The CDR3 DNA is TGTGCCAGCAGCTTAGAGGGGATCGGGGAGCTGTTTTTT. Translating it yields CASSLEGIGELFF.

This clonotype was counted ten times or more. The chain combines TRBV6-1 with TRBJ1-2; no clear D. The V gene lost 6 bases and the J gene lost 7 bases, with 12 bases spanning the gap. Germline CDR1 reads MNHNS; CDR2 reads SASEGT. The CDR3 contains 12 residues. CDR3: CASRSPGFGYTF. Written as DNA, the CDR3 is TGTGCCAGCAGATCGCCGGGATTTGGCTACACCTTC.

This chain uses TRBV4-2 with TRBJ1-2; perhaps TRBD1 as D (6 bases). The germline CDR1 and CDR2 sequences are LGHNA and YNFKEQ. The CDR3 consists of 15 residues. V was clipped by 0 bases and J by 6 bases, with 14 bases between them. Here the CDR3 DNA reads TGTGCCAGCAGCCAAGAGGGGCGGAGGGGGGATGGCTACACCTTC. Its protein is CASSQEGRRGDGYTF.

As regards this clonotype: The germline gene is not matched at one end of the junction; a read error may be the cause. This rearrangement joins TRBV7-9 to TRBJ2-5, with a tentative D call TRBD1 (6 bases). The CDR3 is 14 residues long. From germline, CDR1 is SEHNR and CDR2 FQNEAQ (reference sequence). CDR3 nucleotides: TGTGCCAGCAGCCCGGGGACATACGAAGAGACCAAGTACTTC. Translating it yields CASSPGTYEETKYF.

CDR3 in amino acids: CSAAGGGGYTF. CDR3 nucleotides: TGCAGTGCTGCCGGGGGCGGGGGCTACACCTTC. The J gene is TRBJ1-2, the V gene TRBV20-1; possibly TRBD1 for D (6 bases). The germline V gene has CDR1 DFQATT and CDR2 SNEGSKA (reference sequence). V was shortened by 5 bases and J by 8 bases, with 12 bases between the two germline ends. The CDR3 covers 11 residues.

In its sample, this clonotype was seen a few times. The CDR3 coding sequence is TGTGCCAGCAGCCCGACCGGGACAGTGTTTTCCTACGAGCAGTACTTC. This sequence encodes CASSPTGTVFSYEQYF. The J gene is TRBJ2-7, the V gene TRBV11-2, with 7 bases lining up with TRBD1. Germline V gene sequence: CDR1 SGHAT, CDR2 FQNNGV. V was clipped by 5 bases and J by 1 base; unmatched bases: 11. The CDR3 is 16 residues long.

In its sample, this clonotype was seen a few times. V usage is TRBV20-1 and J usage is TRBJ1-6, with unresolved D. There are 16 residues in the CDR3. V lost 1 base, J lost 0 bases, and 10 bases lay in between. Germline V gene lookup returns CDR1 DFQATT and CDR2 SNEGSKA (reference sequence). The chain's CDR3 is CSARGRTSSYNSPLHF. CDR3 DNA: TGCAGTGCTAGAGGCAGGACCAGCTCCTATAATTCACCCCTCCACTTT.

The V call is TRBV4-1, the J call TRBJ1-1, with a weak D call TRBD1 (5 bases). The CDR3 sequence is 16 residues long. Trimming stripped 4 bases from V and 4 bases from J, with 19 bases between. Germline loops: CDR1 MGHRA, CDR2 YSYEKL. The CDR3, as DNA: TGCGCCAGCAGCCTCCGGGGGGGGGTTATGAGCACTGAAGCTTTCTTT. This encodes CASSLRGGVMSTEAFF.

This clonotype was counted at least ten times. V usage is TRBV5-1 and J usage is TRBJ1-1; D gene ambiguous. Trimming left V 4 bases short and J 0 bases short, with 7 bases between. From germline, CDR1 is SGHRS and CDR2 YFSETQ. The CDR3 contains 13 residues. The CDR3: CASSPSLNTEAFF. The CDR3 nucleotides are TGCGCCAGCAGCCCGTCGTTGAACACTGAAGCTTTCTTT. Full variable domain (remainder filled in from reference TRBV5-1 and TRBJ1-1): KAGVTQTPRYLIKTRGQQVTLSCSPISGHRSVSWYQQTPGQGLQFLFEYFSETQRNKGNFPGRFSGRQFSNSRSEMNVSTLELGDSALYLCASSPSLNTEAFFGQGTRLTVV.

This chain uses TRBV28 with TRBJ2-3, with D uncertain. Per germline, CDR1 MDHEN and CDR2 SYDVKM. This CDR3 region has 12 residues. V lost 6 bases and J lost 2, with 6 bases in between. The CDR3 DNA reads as TGTGCCAGCAGCTTGATCACAGATACGCAGTATTTT. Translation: CASSLITDTQYF.

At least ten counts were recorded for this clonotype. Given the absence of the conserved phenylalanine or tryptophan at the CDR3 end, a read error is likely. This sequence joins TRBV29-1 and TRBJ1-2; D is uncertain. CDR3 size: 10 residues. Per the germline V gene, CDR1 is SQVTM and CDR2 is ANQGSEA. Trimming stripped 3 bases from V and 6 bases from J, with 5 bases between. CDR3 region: CSVDTDGYTL. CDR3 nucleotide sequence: TGCAGCGTTGATACGGATGGCTACACCCTC.

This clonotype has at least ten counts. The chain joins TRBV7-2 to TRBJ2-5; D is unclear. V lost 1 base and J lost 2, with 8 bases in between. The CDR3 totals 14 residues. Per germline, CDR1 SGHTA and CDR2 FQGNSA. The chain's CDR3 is CASSLGAVQETQYF. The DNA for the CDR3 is TGTGCCAGCAGCTTAGGGGCAGTTCAAGAGACCCAGTACTTC.

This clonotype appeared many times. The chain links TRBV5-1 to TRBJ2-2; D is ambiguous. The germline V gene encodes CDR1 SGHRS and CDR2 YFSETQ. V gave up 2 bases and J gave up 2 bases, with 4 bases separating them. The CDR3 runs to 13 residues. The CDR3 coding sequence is TGCGCCAGCAGCTTCCCCAACACCGGGGAGCTGTTTTTT. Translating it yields CASSFPNTGELFF.

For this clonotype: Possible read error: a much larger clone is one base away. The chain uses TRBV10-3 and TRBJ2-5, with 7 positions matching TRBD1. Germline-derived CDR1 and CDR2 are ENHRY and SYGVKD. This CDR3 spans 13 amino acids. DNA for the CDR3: TGTGCCACAAACCGGGACAGCGAAGAGACCCATTACTTC. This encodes CATNRDSEETHYF.

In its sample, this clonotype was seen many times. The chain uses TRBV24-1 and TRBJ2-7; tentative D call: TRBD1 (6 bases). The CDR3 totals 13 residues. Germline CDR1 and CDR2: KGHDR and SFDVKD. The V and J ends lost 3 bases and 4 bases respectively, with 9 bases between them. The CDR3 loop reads CATSDKDRYEQYF. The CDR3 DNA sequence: TGTGCCACCAGTGATAAGGACAGATACGAGCAGTACTTC.